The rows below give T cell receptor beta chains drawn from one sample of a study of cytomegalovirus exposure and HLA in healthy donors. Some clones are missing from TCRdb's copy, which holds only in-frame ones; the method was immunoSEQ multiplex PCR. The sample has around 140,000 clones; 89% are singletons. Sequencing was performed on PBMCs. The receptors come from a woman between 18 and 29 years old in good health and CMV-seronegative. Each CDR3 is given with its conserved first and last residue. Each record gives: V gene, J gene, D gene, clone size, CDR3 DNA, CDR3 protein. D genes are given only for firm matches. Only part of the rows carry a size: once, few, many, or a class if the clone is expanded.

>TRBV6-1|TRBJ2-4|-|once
TGTGCCAGCAGGGAACCTGGGGGCAGGGCGATTTTCCCGTACTTC
CASREPGGRAIFPYF
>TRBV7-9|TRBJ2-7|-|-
TGTGCCAGCAGCTCAGGGTCATATGTCTCCTACGAGCAGTACTTC
CASSSGSYVSYEQYF
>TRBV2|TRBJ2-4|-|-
TGTGCCAGCAGTGACACGGGAGCCAAAAACATTCAGTACTTC
CASSDTGAKNIQYF
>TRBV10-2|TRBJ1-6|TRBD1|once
TGCGCCAGCAGCCGCGGACAGGGGGCGATTTCACCCCTCCACTTT
CASSRGQGAISPLHF
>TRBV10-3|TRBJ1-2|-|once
TGTGCCATCAGTGCGGACAGTTCCTCCTATGGCTACACCTTC
CAISADSSSYGYTF
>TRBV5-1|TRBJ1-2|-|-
TGCGCCAGCAGCTTGGCGGGGGAGCGACGTGGCTACACCTTC
CASSLAGERRGYTF
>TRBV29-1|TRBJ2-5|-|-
TGCAGCGTCACACGGACACTGGAGACCCAGTACTTC
CSVTRTLETQYF
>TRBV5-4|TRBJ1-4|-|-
TGTGCCAGCGGTTCCGGGGTAGTGACTGAAAAACTGTTTTTT
CASGSGVVTEKLFF
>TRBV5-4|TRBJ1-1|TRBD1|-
TGTGCCAGCAGACCACGGACAGGGGGAATGAACACTGAAGCTTTCTTT
CASRPRTGGMNTEAFF
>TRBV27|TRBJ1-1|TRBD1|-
TGTGCCAGCAGTTTTAAACAGGGGGAGGCTTTCTTT
CASSFKQGEAFF
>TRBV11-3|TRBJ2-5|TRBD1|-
TGTGCCAGCAGCCGGGGACAGGGAAATGGAGAGACCCAGTACTTC
CASSRGQGNGETQYF
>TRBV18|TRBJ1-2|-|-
TGTGCCAGCTCACCAAGCCTTGGGCAAGACGGTGGCTACACCTTC
CASSPSLGQDGGYTF
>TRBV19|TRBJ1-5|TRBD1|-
TGTGCCAGTAGTGCTTGGACAGGGAGGGGATTCGGACAGCCCCAGCATTTT
CASSAWTGRGFGQPQHF
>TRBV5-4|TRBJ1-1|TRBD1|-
TGTGCCAGCAGCGTGGACAGGGTGGGTGAAGCTTTCTTT
CASSVDRVGEAFF
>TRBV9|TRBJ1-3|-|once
TGTGCCAGCACGGGGTCTGGAAACACCATATATTTT
CASTGSGNTIYF
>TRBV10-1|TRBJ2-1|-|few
TGCGCCAGCAGTGATAGCGGTCTTATCTACAATGAGCAGTTCTTC
CASSDSGLIYNEQFF
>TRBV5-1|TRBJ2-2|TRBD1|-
TGCGCCAGCAGCCCCGGACAGGGGGTCACCGGGGAGCTGTTTTTT
CASSPGQGVTGELFF
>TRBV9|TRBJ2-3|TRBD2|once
TGTGCCAGCAGCGTAGCGGGGGGAGGACTAGCGGGTTCGGCAGATACGCAGTATTTT
CASSVAGGGLAGSADTQYF
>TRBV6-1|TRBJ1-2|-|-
TGTGCCAGCAGAGCCTCGGGGGTGGTGGGGTATGGCTACACCTTC
CASRASGVVGYGYTF
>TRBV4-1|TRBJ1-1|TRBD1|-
TGCGCCAGCAGCCATTCCGGGACAGGGGGCACTGAAGCTTTCTTT
CASSHSGTGGTEAFF
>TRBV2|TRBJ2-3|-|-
TGTGCCAGCAGCGGGACTCGCACAGATACGCAGTATTTT
CASSGTRTDTQYF
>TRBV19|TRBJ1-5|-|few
TGTGCCAGTAGTATCCGCGAACAGCCCCAGCATTTT
CASSIREQPQHF
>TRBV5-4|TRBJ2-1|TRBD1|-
TGTGCCAGCAGTACAGGGGGCAATGAGCAGTTCTTC
CASSTGGNEQFF
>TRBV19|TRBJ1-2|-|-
TGTGCCAGTTTCGACAATACGGCTACAAGCTACACCTTC
CASFDNTATSYTF
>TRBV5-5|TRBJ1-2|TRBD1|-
TGTGCCAGCAGCTTTCAGGGGGCAGAGCGGTATGGCTACACCTTC
CASSFQGAERYGYTF
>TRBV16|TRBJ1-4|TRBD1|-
TGTGCCAGCAGCCAAGGGACAGCTAATGAAAAACTGTTTTTT
CASSQGTANEKLFF
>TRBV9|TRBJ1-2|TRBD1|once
TGTGCCAGCAGCGCCCCGGGACAGGAGACGAACTATGGCTACACCTTC
CASSAPGQETNYGYTF
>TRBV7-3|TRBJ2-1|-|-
TGTGCCAGCAGTCCCCGAGGGGGACCCTACAATGAGCAGTTCTTC
CASSPRGGPYNEQFF
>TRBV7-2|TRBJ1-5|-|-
TGTGCCAGCAGCTCTTACAATCAGCCCCAGCATTTT
CASSSYNQPQHF
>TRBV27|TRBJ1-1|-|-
TGTGCCAGCAGGCGATTTGAAGGGGTACCGAACACTGAAGCTTTCTTT
CASRRFEGVPNTEAFF
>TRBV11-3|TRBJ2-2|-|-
TGTGCCAGCAGGGCCGAGGAGACCGGGGAGCTGTTTTTT
CASRAEETGELFF
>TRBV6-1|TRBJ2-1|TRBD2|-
TGTGCCAGCAGTGAAGCGGGACTAGCGGTCTACAATGAGCAGTTCTTC
CASSEAGLAVYNEQFF
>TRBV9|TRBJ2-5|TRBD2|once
TGTGCCAGCAGCCAAAGGACTAGCGGGGACCAAGAGACCCAGTACTTC
CASSQRTSGDQETQYF
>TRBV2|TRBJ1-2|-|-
TGTGCCAGCGATTACGCCAGGGCAAATGGCTACACCTTC
CASDYARANGYTF
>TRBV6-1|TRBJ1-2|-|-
TGTGCCAGCAGTCGGGTTTTCGAGGATGGCTACACCTTC
CASSRVFEDGYTF
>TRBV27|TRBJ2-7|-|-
TGTGCCAGCAGTTTAACTAGCTCTCCTTCCTCCTACGAGCAGTACTTC
CASSLTSSPSSYEQYF
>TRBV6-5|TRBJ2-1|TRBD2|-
TGTGCCAGCAGTTCCTCGCGGGGGACCAATGAGCAGTTCTTC
CASSSSRGTNEQFF
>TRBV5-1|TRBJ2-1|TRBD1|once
TGCGCCAGCAGGGCTGTGGGACAGGGTACCTACAATGAGCAGTTCTTC
CASRAVGQGTYNEQFF
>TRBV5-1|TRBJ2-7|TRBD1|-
TGCGCCAGCAGCAGGGGACAGGAGAGCTCCTACGAGCAGTACTTC
CASSRGQESSYEQYF
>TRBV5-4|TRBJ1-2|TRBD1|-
TGTGCCAGCAGCTTGGTGGGGACAGGGGGCAATGACACCTTC
CASSLVGTGGNDTF
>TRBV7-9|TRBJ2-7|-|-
TGTGCCAGCAGCTTAGGGGGGCTGGCTGGGGAGCAGTACTTC
CASSLGGLAGEQYF
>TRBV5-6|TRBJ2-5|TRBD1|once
TGTGCCAGCAGCTTCAGGGGGCTGGAGACCCAGTACTTC
CASSFRGLETQYF
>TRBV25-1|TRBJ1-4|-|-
TGTGCCAGCAGTGATAGAGGGTCAACTAATGAAAAACTGTTTTTT
CASSDRGSTNEKLFF
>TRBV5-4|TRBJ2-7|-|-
TGTGCCAGCAGCCCTCGAGGTGACTACGAGCAGTACTTC
CASSPRGDYEQYF
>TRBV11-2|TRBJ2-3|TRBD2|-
TGTGCCAGCAGCTCCAATCGGGGGGGGGTCACAGATACGCAGTATTTT
CASSSNRGGVTDTQYF
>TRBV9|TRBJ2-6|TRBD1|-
TGTGCCAGCAGCGCCACAGGGGCTGGGGCCAACGTCCTGACTTTC
CASSATGAGANVLTF
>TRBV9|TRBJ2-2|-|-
TGTGCCAGCAGCGCTCACACCTACACCGGGGAGCTGTTTTTT
CASSAHTYTGELFF
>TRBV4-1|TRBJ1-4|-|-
TGCGCCAGCAGCCAAAGACGGGGGGGTAATGAAAAACTGTTTTTT
CASSQRRGGNEKLFF
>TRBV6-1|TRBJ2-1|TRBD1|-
TGTGCCAGCAGTGAAGCGCCGGGACAGGGAGTAAGACAAAATGAGCAGTTCTTC
CASSEAPGQGVRQNEQFF
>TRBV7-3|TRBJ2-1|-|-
TGTGCCAGCAGCCTCGCTCCCGGGGCCAGGGGCTACAATGAGCAGTTCTTC
CASSLAPGARGYNEQFF
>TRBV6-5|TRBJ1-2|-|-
TGTGCCAGCAGTTACAACAGGGACTATGGCTACACCTTC
CASSYNRDYGYTF
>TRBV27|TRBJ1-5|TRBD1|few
TGTGCCAGCAGTCCGGGACAGGGATTTTGGCAGCCCCAGCATTTT
CASSPGQGFWQPQHF
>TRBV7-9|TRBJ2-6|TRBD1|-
TGTGCCAGCAGCGGGACAGCTAGCCTCTCTGGGGCCAACGTCCTGACTTTC
CASSGTASLSGANVLTF